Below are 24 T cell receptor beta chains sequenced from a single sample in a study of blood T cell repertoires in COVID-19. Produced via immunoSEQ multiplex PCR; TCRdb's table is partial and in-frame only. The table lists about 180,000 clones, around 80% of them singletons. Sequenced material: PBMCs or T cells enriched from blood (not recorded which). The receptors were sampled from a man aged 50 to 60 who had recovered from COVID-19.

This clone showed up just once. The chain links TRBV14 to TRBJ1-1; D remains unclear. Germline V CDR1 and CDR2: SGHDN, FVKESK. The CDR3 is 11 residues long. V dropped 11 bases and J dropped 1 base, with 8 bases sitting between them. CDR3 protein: CASGGNTEAFF. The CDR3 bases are TGTGCCTCCGGAGGGAACACTGAAGCTTTCTTT.

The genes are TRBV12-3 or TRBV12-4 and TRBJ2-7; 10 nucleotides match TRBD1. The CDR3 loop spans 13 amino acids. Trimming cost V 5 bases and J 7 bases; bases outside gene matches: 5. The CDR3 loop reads CASSRQGAGEQYF. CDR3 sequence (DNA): TGTGCCAGCAGTAGACAGGGGGCGGGAGAGCAGTACTTC.

The CDR3 here is CASSRRLAGVHEQFF. The CDR3 coding sequence is TGTGCCAGCAGCCGTAGACTAGCGGGGGTCCATGAGCAGTTCTTC. The chain has TRBV27 and TRBJ2-1; 12 nucleotides align to TRBD2. The germline CDR1 and CDR2 sequences are MNHEY and SMNVEV (reference sequence). The CDR3 runs 15 residues. Germline trimming cut 6 bases from V and 8 bases from J; bases unmatched to any gene: 8.

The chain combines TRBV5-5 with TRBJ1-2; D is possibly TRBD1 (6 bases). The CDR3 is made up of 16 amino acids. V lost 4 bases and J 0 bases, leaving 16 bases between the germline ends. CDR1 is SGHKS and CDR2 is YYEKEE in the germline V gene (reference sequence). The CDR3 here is CASSHYTGPTNYGYTF. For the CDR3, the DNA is TGTGCCAGCAGCCATTATACAGGGCCAACTAACTATGGCTACACCTTC.

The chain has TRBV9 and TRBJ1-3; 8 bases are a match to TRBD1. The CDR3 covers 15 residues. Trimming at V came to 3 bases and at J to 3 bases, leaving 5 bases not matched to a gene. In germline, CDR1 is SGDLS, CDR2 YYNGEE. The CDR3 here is CASSGGDRHGNTIYF. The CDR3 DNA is TGTGCCAGCAGCGGGGGGGACAGGCATGGAAACACCATATATTTT.

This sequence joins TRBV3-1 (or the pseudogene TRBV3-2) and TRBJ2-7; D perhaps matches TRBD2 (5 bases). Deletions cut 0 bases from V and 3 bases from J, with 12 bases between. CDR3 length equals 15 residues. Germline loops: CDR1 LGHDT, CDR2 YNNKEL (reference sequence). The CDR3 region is CASSQEFGGSYEQYF. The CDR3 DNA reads TGTGCCAGCAGCCAAGAATTCGGAGGCAGCTACGAGCAGTACTTC.

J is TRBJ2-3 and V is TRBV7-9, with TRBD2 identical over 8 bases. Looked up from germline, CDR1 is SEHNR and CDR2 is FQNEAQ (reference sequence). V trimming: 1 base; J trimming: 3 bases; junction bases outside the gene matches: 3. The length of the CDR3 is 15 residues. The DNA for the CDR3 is TGTGCCAGCAGCTTAGGGGGACTAGTAACAGATACGCAGTATTTT. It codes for CASSLGGLVTDTQYF.

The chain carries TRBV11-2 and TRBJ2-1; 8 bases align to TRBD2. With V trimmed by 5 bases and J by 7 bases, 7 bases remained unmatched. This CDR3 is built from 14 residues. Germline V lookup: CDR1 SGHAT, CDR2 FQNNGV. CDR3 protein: CASSVLAGLNEQFF. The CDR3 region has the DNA TGTGCCAGCAGCGTCTTAGCGGGGCTTAATGAGCAGTTCTTC.

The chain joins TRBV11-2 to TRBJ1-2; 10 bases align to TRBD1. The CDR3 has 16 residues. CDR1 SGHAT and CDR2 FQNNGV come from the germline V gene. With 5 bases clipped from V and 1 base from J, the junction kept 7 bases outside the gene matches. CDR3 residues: CASSRPGQGNNYGYTF. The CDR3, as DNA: TGTGCCAGCAGCCGACCGGGACAGGGGAATAACTATGGCTACACCTTC.

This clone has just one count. The CDR3 region has the DNA TGTGCCAGCAGTGAAGGGTACACAGGGGTGCGAGGCTACACCTTC. This gives the protein CASSEGYTGVRGYTF. V usage is TRBV6-1 and J usage is TRBJ1-2; 7 bases align to TRBD1. The ends lost 1 base at V and 8 bases at J; junction bases unmatched: 10. The CDR3 covers 15 residues. CDR1 MNHNS and CDR2 SASEGT come from the germline V gene.

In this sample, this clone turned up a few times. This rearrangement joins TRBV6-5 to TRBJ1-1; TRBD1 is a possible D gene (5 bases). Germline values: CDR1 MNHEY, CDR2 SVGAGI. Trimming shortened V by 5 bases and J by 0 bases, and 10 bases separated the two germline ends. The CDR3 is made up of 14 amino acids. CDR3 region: CASSNTGLNTEAFF. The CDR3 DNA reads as TGTGCCAGCAGTAACACAGGTCTGAACACTGAAGCTTTCTTT.

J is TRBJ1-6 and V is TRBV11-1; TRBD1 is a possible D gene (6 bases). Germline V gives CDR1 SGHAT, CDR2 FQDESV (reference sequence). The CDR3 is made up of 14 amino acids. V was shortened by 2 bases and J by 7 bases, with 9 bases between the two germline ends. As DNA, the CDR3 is TGTGCCAGCAGCTTACTTACAGGGAATTCACCCCTCCACTTT. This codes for CASSLLTGNSPLHF.

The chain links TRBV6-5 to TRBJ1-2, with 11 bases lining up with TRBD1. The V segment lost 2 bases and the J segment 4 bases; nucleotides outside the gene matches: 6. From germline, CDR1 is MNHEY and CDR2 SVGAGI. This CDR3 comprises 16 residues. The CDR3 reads CASSYEGQGVGYGYTF. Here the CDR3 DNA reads TGTGCCAGCAGTTACGAGGGACAGGGGGTTGGCTATGGCTACACCTTC.

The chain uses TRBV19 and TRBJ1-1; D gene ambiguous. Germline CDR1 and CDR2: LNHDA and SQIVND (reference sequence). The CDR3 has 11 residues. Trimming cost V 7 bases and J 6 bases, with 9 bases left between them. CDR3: CASIEYAEAFF. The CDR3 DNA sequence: TGTGCCAGTATAGAGTATGCTGAAGCTTTCTTT.

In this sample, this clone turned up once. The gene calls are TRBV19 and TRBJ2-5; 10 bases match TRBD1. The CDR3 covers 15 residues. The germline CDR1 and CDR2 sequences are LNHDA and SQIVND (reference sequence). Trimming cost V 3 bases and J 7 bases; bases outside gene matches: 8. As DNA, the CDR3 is TGTGCCAGTAGTATTGGGACAGGGGTTATTGGGACCCAGTACTTC. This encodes CASSIGTGVIGTQYF.

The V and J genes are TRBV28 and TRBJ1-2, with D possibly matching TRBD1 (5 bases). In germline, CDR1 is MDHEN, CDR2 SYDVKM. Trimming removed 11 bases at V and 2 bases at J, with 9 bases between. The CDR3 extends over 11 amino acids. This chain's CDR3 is CAGAGNYGYTF. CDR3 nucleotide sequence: TGTGCCGGGGCAGGCAACTATGGCTACACCTTC.

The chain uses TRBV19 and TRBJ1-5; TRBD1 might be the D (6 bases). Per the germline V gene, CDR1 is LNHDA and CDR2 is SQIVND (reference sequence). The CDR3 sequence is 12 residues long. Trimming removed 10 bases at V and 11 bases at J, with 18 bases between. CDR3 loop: CATSTGVGSQHF. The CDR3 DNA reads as TGTGCCACCTCGACAGGTGTGGGGTCCCAGCATTTT. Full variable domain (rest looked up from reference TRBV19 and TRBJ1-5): DGGITQSPKYLFRKEGQNVTLSCEQNLNHDAMYWYRQDPGQGLRLIYYSQIVNDFQKGDIAEGYSVSREKKESFPLTVTSAQKNPTAFYLCATSTGVGSQHFGDGTRLSIL.

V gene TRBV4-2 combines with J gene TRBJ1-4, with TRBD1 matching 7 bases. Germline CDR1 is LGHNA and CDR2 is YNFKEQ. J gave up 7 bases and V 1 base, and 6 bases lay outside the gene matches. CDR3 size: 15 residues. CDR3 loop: CASSQVTGSREKLFF. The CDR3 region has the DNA TGTGCCAGCAGCCAAGTGACAGGGTCTCGTGAAAAACTGTTTTTT.

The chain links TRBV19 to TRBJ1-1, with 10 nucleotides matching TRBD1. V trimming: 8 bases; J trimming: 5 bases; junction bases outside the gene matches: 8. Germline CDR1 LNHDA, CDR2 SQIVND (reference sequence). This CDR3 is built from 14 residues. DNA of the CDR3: TGTGCCAGTGTCAGGACAGGGGGTGAAACTGAAGCTTTCTTT. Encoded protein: CASVRTGGETEAFF.

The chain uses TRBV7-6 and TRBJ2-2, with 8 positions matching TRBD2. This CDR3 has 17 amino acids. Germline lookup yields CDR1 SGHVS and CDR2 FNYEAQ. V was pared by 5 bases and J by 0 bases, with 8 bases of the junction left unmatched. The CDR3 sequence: CASSRRSGSANTGELFF. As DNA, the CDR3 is TGTGCCAGCAGCCGCCGGAGCGGGAGCGCGAACACCGGGGAGCTGTTTTTT.

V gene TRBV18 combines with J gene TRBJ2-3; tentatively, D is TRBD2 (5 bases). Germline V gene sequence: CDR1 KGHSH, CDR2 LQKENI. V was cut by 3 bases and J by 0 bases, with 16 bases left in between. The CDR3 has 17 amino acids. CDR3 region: CASSPLSGGGSTDTQYF. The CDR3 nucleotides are TGTGCCAGCTCACCCCTTTCTGGCGGCGGGAGCACAGATACGCAGTATTTT.

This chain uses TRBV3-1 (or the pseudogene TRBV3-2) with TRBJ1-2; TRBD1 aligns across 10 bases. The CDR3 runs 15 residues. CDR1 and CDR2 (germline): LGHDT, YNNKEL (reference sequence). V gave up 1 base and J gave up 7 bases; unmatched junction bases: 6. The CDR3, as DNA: TGTGCCAGCAGCCAAGTTCCCGGGACAGGGGCTGGCTACACCTTC. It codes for CASSQVPGTGAGYTF.

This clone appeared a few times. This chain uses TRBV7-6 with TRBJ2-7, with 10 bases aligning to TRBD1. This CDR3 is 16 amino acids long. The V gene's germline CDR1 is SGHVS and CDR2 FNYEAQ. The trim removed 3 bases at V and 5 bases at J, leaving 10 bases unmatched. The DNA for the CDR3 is TGTGCCAGCAGCTTCGCCCTCGGGACAGGGGATGACGAGCAGTACTTC. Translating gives CASSFALGTGDDEQYF.

Here the CDR3 DNA reads TGTGCCAGCGATCGGGGGAACTATGGCTACACCTTC. This gives the protein CASDRGNYGYTF. This chain uses TRBV5-6 with TRBJ1-2; a possible D gene is TRBD1 (5 bases). The CDR3 spans 12 residues. V lost 7 bases to trimming and J lost 2 bases, with 9 bases between them. Germline assignment: CDR1 SGHDT and CDR2 YYEEEE.